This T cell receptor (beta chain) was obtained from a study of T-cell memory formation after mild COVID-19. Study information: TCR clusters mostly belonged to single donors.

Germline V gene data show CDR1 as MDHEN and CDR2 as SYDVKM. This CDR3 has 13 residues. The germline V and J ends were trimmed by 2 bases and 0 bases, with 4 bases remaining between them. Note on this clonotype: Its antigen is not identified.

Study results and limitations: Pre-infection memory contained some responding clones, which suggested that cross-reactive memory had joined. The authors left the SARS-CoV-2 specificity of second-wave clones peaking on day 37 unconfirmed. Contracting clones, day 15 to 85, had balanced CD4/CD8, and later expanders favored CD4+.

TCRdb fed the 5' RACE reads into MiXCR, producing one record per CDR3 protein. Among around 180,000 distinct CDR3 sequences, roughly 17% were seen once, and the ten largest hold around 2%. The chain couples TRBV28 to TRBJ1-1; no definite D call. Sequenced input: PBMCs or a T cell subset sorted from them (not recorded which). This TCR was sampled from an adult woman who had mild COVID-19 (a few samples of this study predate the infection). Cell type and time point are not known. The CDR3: CASSLVMNTEAFF. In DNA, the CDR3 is TGTGCCAGCAGTTTAGTTATGAACACTGAAGCTTTCTTT.